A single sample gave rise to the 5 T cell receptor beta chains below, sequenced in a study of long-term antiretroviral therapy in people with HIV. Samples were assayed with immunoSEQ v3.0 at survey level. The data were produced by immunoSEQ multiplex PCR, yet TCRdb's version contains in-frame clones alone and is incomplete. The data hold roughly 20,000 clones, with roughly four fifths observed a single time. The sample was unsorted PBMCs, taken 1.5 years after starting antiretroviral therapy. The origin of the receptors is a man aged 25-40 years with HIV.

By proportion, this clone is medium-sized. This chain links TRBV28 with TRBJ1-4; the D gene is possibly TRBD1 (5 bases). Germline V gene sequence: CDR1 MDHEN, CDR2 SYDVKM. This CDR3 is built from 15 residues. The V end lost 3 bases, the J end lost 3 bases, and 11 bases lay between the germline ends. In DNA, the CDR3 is TGTGCCAGCAGTTTCCAGACAGCTCCTAATGAAAAACTGTTTTTT. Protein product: CASSFQTAPNEKLFF.

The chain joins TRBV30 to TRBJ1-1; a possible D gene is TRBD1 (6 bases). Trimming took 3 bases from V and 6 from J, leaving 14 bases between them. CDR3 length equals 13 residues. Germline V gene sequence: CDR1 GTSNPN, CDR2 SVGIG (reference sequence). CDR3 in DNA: TGTGCCTGGAGCCGGACAGTCCCCCCTGAAGCTTTCTTT. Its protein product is CAWSRTVPPEAFF.

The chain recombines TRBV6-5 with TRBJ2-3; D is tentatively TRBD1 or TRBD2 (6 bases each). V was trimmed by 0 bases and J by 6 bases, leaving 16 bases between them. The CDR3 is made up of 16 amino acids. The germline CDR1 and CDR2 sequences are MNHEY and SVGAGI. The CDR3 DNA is TGTGCCAGCAGTTACTCTACGGGGGCTGAATCGGATACGCAGTATTTT. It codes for CASSYSTGAESDTQYF.

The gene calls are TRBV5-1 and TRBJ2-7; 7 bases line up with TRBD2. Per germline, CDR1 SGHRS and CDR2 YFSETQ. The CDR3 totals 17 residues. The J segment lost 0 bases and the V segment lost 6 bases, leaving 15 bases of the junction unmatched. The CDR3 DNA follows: TGCGCCAGCAAAACCAATCCCTCTAGCGGCAGCTCCTACGAGCAGTACTTC. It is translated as CASKTNPSSGSSYEQYF.

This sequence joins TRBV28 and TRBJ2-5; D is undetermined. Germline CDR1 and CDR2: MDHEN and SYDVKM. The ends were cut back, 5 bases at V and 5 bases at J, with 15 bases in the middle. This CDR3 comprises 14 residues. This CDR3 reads CASSSPGLMETQYF. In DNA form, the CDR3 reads TGTGCCAGCAGTAGTCCAGGCCTAATGGAGACCCAGTACTTC.